A selection of T cell receptor beta chains follows, all from one sample in a study of blood T cell repertoires in COVID-19. Clones were sequenced by immunoSEQ multiplex PCR, and TCRdb holds only the in-frame ones, with some missing. The sample includes about 280,000 clones, about 90% of them seen just once. The material sequenced was peripheral blood. The receptors shown here come from a woman in her 30s with COVID-19, enrolled during active disease. Both conserved end residues are part of each CDR3.

cdr3_aa j_call v_call
CASSLTGTASGYTF TRBJ1-2 TRBV5-6
CASKTPSGGPVYF TRBJ2-5 TRBV28
CASSWAGNYEQYF TRBJ2-7 TRBV28
CASSLSYQVAFF TRBJ1-1 TRBV7-8
CASSGQGANYGYTF TRBJ1-2 TRBV10-2
CASSPFGGVDTQYF TRBJ2-3 TRBV9
CASSMRDYGYTF TRBJ1-2 TRBV6-5
CASSPPGSWNIQYF TRBJ2-4 TRBV25-1
CASSGRGDQPQHF TRBJ1-5 TRBV10-1
CASSLSITGESPLHF TRBJ1-6 TRBV18
CASSQVLRNSNYGYTF TRBJ1-2 TRBV4-1
CASRGGWSEAADTQYF TRBJ2-3 TRBV2
CASSLTGSGGYTF TRBJ1-2 TRBV11-2
CASSPSWGDSNQPQHF TRBJ1-5 TRBV27
CASSELERGRLNTEAFF TRBJ1-1 TRBV6-1
CASSLTGPFFDEQFF TRBJ2-1 TRBV5-1
CASSVNRASNEKLFF TRBJ1-4 TRBV7-2
CASGLDPIGQYF TRBJ2-3 TRBV12-5
CASSPFRGSNQPQHF TRBJ1-5 TRBV5-8
CASSQDRGIQETQYF TRBJ2-5 TRBV4-1
CASSIVKGGEDTQYF TRBJ2-3 TRBV19
CASTLLFRDTQYF TRBJ2-3 TRBV2
CASSEAPLAGYEQYF TRBJ2-7 TRBV2
CASSFLAGGRDEQFF TRBJ2-1 TRBV7-6
CATHEAGYPGNTIYF TRBJ1-3 TRBV24-1
CSAGGRGGEEAFF TRBJ1-1 TRBV29-1
CASSLGPTGSVLIAYEQYF TRBJ2-7 TRBV28
CASSQGGQSYEQYF TRBJ2-7 TRBV4-1
CASSPTGASGNTIYF TRBJ1-3 TRBV27
CASSGEGNTEAFF TRBJ1-1 TRBV6-5
CASGEGFQPQHF TRBJ1-5 TRBV12-5
CASSPPPVGSGANVLTF TRBJ2-6 TRBV7-9
CSVDNGGSTDTQYF TRBJ2-3 TRBV29-1
CASSGERGGQETQYF TRBJ2-5 TRBV7-9
CASSLIGGSPQHF TRBJ1-5 TRBV5-1
CASSLLSGGGYNEQFF TRBJ2-1 TRBV18
CASHSDGVDYGYTF TRBJ1-2 TRBV19
CASSRRYPGGVNSPLHF TRBJ1-6 TRBV6-6
CASSLDRGVRGYTF TRBJ1-2 TRBV7-9
CASSFRGGQDIQYF TRBJ2-4 TRBV7-2
CASSFSFVTRGANVLTF TRBJ2-6 TRBV28
CASSYGGGLDGELFF TRBJ2-2 TRBV6-6
CARGRPLIDVLTF TRBJ2-6 TRBV2
CASGRLAGVADTQYF TRBJ2-3 TRBV6-5
CASSLPRGTGYYEQYF TRBJ2-7 TRBV7-9
CASSLNGGGLGEQFF TRBJ2-1 TRBV27
CASSLEGASPYEQYF TRBJ2-7 TRBV7-2
CASSVGGAEYNSPLHF TRBJ1-6 TRBV9
CASSLGGIYEQYF TRBJ2-7 TRBV28
CASLLTGQGSNQPQHF TRBJ1-5 TRBV19
CASSKGLDYETQYF TRBJ2-5 TRBV5-1
CASSVSGKVADTEAFF TRBJ1-1 TRBV2
CASSPEHGEAPQPQHF TRBJ1-5 TRBV18
CSAQGNGYTF TRBJ1-2 TRBV20-1
CASSIGGGRNEQFF TRBJ2-1 TRBV19